The 25 T cell receptor beta chains reported below all come from one sample, sequenced in a study of CD8+CD57+ T cells in acquired aplastic anemia. Profiling that covered TCR beta VDJ and CDR3 relied on genomic DNA as its template. TCRdb analysed the reads with MiXCR anew, one entry per CDR3 protein. The data show a few hundred thousand distinct CDR3 sequences, approximately 55% seen once. Sequencing was performed on sorted CD4+, CD8+, or CD8+CD57+ T cells (not recorded which) from PBMCs. These receptors came from a human donor with severe aplastic anemia or a healthy control (not recorded which).

V is TRBV19 and J is TRBJ2-7, with 10 bases aligning to TRBD1. The CDR3 is 15 residues long. The junction had 11 bases not matched to a gene; V was cut back by 6 bases and J by 6 bases. Germline V lookup: CDR1 LNHDA, CDR2 SQIVND (reference sequence). CDR3 region: CASRGQGSFGGEQYF. The CDR3 DNA follows: TGTGCCAGTAGGGGACAGGGGAGCTTCGGGGGCGAGCAGTACTTC.

This clonotype appeared a single time. The genes are TRBV12-3 or TRBV12-4 and TRBJ1-2; D is possibly TRBD1 (6 bases). The CDR3 loop spans 13 amino acids. CDR3 region: CASGFGQNYGYTF. CDR3 sequence (DNA): TGTGCTAGTGGTTTCGGACAGAACTATGGCTACACCTTC.

The V call is TRBV29-1, the J call TRBJ1-1; a possible D gene is TRBD1 (6 bases). Germline CDR1 SQVTM, CDR2 ANQGSEA. Trimming took off 7 bases at V and 7 bases at J, with 16 bases between the two ends. This CDR3 contains 12 residues. In nucleotides, the CDR3 is TGCAGCGCCCAACCGGACAGCTTTGAAGCTTTCTTT. It encodes CSAQPDSFEAFF.

The rearrangement joins TRBV18 to TRBJ1-1, with 8 bases lining up with TRBD1. The CDR3 has 16 amino acids. Per the germline V gene, CDR1 is KGHSH and CDR2 is LQKENI. With 4 bases clipped from V and 4 bases from J, the junction kept 11 bases outside the gene matches. CDR3 residues: CASSQGTGPGGTEAFF. In nucleotides, the CDR3 is TGTGCCAGCTCACAGGGGACAGGTCCCGGGGGCACTGAAGCTTTCTTT.

The V call is TRBV10-3, the J call TRBJ1-2; unclear D gene. Per the germline V gene, CDR1 is ENHRY and CDR2 is SYGVKD. The CDR3 is 15 amino acids. V was trimmed by 2 bases and J by 9 bases, leaving 19 bases between them. The CDR3 sequence is CAISEPRAEAMRYTF. CDR3 bases: TGTGCCATCAGTGAGCCGAGGGCCGAGGCTATGCGCTACACCTTC.

Concerning this clonotype: It may be a read error: a sequence one base away is much more abundant. The CDR3 coding sequence is TGTGCCAGTATAGAGGGCAGGGGCACTGAAGCTTTCTTT. Protein sequence: CASIEGRGTEAFF. The chain uses TRBV19 and TRBJ1-1, with D possibly being TRBD1 (6 bases). The germline V gene encodes CDR1 LNHDA and CDR2 SQIVND (reference sequence). The CDR3 has 13 residues. Deletions cut 7 bases from V and 4 bases from J, with 13 bases between.

This chain connects TRBV7-9 to TRBJ2-7; D is tentatively TRBD1 or TRBD2 (5 bases each). The CDR3 spans 15 residues. The germline V gene has CDR1 SEHNR and CDR2 FQNEAQ (reference sequence). V gave up 4 bases and J gave up 7 bases, with 20 bases separating them. DNA for the CDR3: TGTGCCAGCAGCTCTGACTACAGGACCTCCTGGGAGCAGTACTTC. The encoded protein is CASSSDYRTSWEQYF.

This clonotype was seen ten or more times. V usage is TRBV7-9 and J usage is TRBJ1-1; D is perhaps TRBD1 (5 bases). The CDR3 runs to 15 residues. V was trimmed by 8 bases and J by 1 base, leaving 17 bases between them. Germline V gene lookup returns CDR1 SEHNR and CDR2 FQNEAQ (reference sequence). The CDR3 DNA sequence: TGTGCCAGCGGCACCGGGGCCAGAGCGAACACTGAAGCTTTCTTT. Translated, it gives CASGTGARANTEAFF. Looking up the rest from reference TRBV7-9 and TRBJ1-1 gives the full variable domain: DTGVSQNPRHKITKRGQNVTFRCDPISEHNRLYWYRQTLGQGPEFLTYFQNEAQLEKSRLLSDRFSAERPKGSFSTLEIQRTEQGDSAMYLCASGTGARANTEAFFGQGTRLTVV.

This sequence joins TRBV7-2 and TRBJ2-3, with a possible D match to TRBD2 (6 bases). Per the germline V gene, CDR1 is SGHTA and CDR2 is FQGNSA. The V end was cut by 1 base, the J end by 2 bases, with 10 bases between. The CDR3 has 15 amino acids. CDR3 nucleotide sequence: TGTGCCAGCAGCTTAGGGAGGGCGGACACAGATACGCAGTATTTT. It codes for CASSLGRADTDTQYF.

This chain joins TRBV7-9 and TRBJ2-3; D may be TRBD2 (7 bases). Per germline, CDR1 SEHNR and CDR2 FQNEAQ (reference sequence). Deletions cut 2 bases from V and 4 bases from J, with 10 bases between. There are 14 residues in the CDR3. For the CDR3, the DNA is TGTGCCAGCAGCTTATTAGGGGGGGCAGATACGCAGTATTTT. Its translation: CASSLLGGADTQYF.

In regard to this clonotype: A much larger clone differs by one base, so this may be a read error. V is TRBV6-2 or TRBV6-3 and J is TRBJ2-2; D tentatively reads TRBD1 or TRBD2 (5 bases each). Germline values: CDR1 MNHEY, CDR2 SVGEGT. The CDR3 runs to 16 residues. CDR3 in amino acids: CASSLDLWDGTGELLF. CDR3 bases: TGTGCCAGCAGTTTGGACCTTTGGGACGGCACCGGGGAGCTGCTTTTT.

The chain recombines TRBV6-5 with TRBJ2-3, with a tentative D call TRBD2 (6 bases). CDR1 is MNHEY, CDR2 SVGAGI, per germline. The CDR3 totals 15 residues. The V end lost 11 bases, the J end lost 0 bases, and 18 bases lay between the germline ends. In DNA, the CDR3 is TGTGCCGGCATCAGGCGGGAAAAGAGCACAGATACGCAGTATTTT. This encodes CAGIRREKSTDTQYF.

On this clonotype: In this CDR3 the conserved last residue, phenylalanine or tryptophan, is missing, so a read error is likely. The DNA is left out, because the CDR3 cannot be placed on it with certainty; the CDR3 is given as TCRdb lists it. V usage is TRBV7-6 and J usage is TRBJ2-7; the table's D call TRBD1 went unverified against the DNA. Termini included, the CDR3 measures 10 amino acids. Germline V CDR1 and CDR2: SGHVS, FNYEAQ. The chain's CDR3 is CASSLASSGQ.

As for this clonotype: At one of its ends the junction is not consistent with the germline gene, which may arise from a read error. V is TRBV5-4 and J is TRBJ1-1, with unresolved D. Germline assignment: CDR1 SGHNT and CDR2 YYREEE (reference sequence). CDR3 length: 12 amino acids. CDR3 region: CAGSLGFTKAFF. The CDR3 DNA follows: TGTGCCGGCAGCTTGGGGTTCACTAAAGCTTTCTTT.

The V gene is TRBV19, the J gene TRBJ1-6; no definite D call. The CDR3 loop spans 13 amino acids. The germline V and J ends were trimmed by 3 bases and 7 bases, with 7 bases remaining between them. Per germline, CDR1 LNHDA and CDR2 SQIVND (reference sequence). CDR3 sequence reads: CASSMSPNSPLHF. The CDR3 DNA reads as TGTGCCAGTAGTATGTCCCCCAATTCACCCCTCCACTTT.

The CDR3 nucleotides are TGTGCCAGCAGCTTGAATGGGTCTCCGGGAGATACGCAGTATTTT. It translates to CASSLNGSPGDTQYF. This chain joins TRBV7-9 and TRBJ2-3; D is uncertain. This CDR3 spans 15 amino acids. Trimming left V 3 bases short and J 5 bases short, with 15 bases between. CDR1 is SEHNR, CDR2 FQNEAQ, per germline (reference sequence).

This clonotype was found many times. CDR3 nucleotides: TGTGCCATCAGTGAGTTGGGGCTGGTAAACACCATATATTTT. This sequence encodes CAISELGLVNTIYF. This chain joins TRBV10-3 and TRBJ1-3, with a weak D call TRBD1 (5 bases). From germline, CDR1 is ENHRY and CDR2 SYGVKD. CDR3 length: 14 amino acids. V lost 1 base and J lost 6, with 10 bases in between.

The chain uses TRBV5-1 and TRBJ2-3; 8 positions match TRBD1. CDR1 is SGHRS and CDR2 is YFSETQ in the germline V gene. Germline trimming cut 0 bases from V and 5 bases from J; bases unmatched to any gene: 5. The CDR3 runs 15 residues. CDR3 nucleotide sequence: TGCGCCAGCAGCTTGGAAGGACAGGGTGAAGATACGCAGTATTTT. Translating it yields CASSLEGQGEDTQYF.

To note about this clonotype: The CDR3 ends on some other residue instead of the conserved phenylalanine or tryptophan, so this is likely a read error. The chain uses TRBV20-1 and TRBJ1-1; 7 bases line up with TRBD1. Germline assignment: CDR1 DFQATT and CDR2 SNEGSKA (reference sequence). Germline trimming cut 3 bases from V and 0 bases from J; bases unmatched to any gene: 1. The CDR3 extends over 13 amino acids. CDR3 region: CSARGQMNTEAFC. DNA for the CDR3: TGCAGTGCTAGGGGACAGATGAACACTGAAGCTTTCTGT.

The rearrangement joins TRBV29-1 to TRBJ2-7; 8 bases line up with TRBD1. The germline gives CDR1 SQVTM, CDR2 ANQGSEA. V was clipped by 1 base and J by 6 bases; unmatched bases: 8. CDR3 length: 14 amino acids. In DNA, the CDR3 is TGCAGCGTTGAAGGCGGACAGGGCCCTCCCGAGCAGTACTTC. This translates into CSVEGGQGPPEQYF.

DNA for the CDR3: TGTGCCACCAAGGCGGGGGGCATCGACAATGAGCAGTTCTTC. This sequence encodes CATKAGGIDNEQFF. This chain joins TRBV24-1 and TRBJ2-1; TRBD2 matches 8 bases. CDR3 length: 14 residues. Germline trimming cut 8 bases from V and 5 bases from J; bases unmatched to any gene: 7. Germline CDR1 reads KGHDR; CDR2 reads SFDVKD.

This clonotype was counted many times. This sequence joins TRBV11-2 and TRBJ2-3; unclear D gene. With 1 base removed from V and 6 bases from J, the gap between germline ends came to 5 bases. The CDR3 contains 12 residues. The germline CDR1 and CDR2 sequences are SGHAT and FQNNGV. CDR3 in DNA: TGTGCCAGCAGCTTAGTGGAGGATACGCAGTATTTT. Translated: CASSLVEDTQYF. Combining the CDR3 with reference TRBV11-2 and TRBJ2-3 gives the whole variable domain EAGVAQSPRYKIIEKRQSVAFWCNPISGHATLYWYQQILGQGPKLLIQFQNNGVVDDSQLPKDRFSAERLKGVDSTLKIQPAKLEDSAVYLCASSLVEDTQYFGPGTRLTVL.

This clonotype was seen once. This chain joins TRBV19 and TRBJ1-3, with a tentative D call TRBD1 (5 bases). The CDR3 consists of 13 residues. From germline, CDR1 is LNHDA and CDR2 SQIVND (reference sequence). V lost 2 bases, J lost 3 bases, and 5 bases lay in between. CDR3 residues: CASSIQGGNTIYF. CDR3 bases: TGTGCCAGTAGTATACAGGGTGGAAACACCATATATTTT.

This clonotype occurred many times. This sequence joins TRBV7-9 and TRBJ1-1; no definite D call. Germline CDR1 reads SEHNR; CDR2 reads FQNEAQ (reference sequence). The CDR3 runs 12 residues. V dropped 4 bases and J dropped 7 bases, with 10 bases sitting between them. CDR3 sequence reads: CASSSTGFEAFF. DNA of the CDR3: TGTGCCAGCAGCTCAACGGGGTTTGAAGCTTTCTTT.

J is TRBJ2-1 and V is TRBV7-9; possibly TRBD2 for D (5 bases). Germline CDR1 reads SEHNR; CDR2 reads FQNEAQ (reference sequence). This CDR3 region has 14 residues. Deletions cut 8 bases from V and 0 bases from J, with 11 bases between. This CDR3 reads CASHSASSYNEQFF. CDR3 nucleotides: TGTGCCAGCCATAGCGCCAGCTCCTACAATGAGCAGTTCTTC.